This T cell receptor beta chain was recovered during a study of cytomegalovirus exposure and HLA in healthy donors. Findings and caveats of the study: The study flagged about 150 TCR beta chains as cytomegalovirus-associated. TCR beta chain V- and J-gene trimming was linked, in a later analysis, to a missense variant in DCLRE1C. Reported results showed that the classifier diagnosed cytomegalovirus status with high specificity and sensitivity. Testing in vitro showed three CMV-associated chains specific for CMV antigens.

Concerning this clone itself: Its cognate antigen is unknown.

A multiplex PCR was run with 60 Vbeta primers and 13 Jbeta primers. The repertoire was sequenced with immunoSEQ multiplex PCR; TCRdb's copy has only in-frame clones and lacks some. Of approximately 120,000 clones in the sample, roughly 80% were seen once. CDR3 length: 19 amino acids. Germline V gene lookup returns CDR1 SGHRS and CDR2 YFSETQ. With 0 bases clipped from V and 1 base from J, the junction kept 10 bases outside the gene matches. Sample: PBMCs. The receptor was derived from a young man in good health and CMV-seronegative. The chain employs TRBV5-1 and TRBJ2-6; 7 bases agree with TRBD2. The CDR3 sequence is CASSLEGGGTYSGANVLTF. The CDR3 nucleotides read TGCGCCAGCAGCTTGGAAGGCGGGGGAACGTATTCTGGGGCCAACGTCCTGACTTTC.